This TCR beta chain was sequenced in a study of CD8 T cells in ankylosing spondylitis. This clonotype was found a few times. V lost 0 bases, J lost 2 bases, and 17 bases lay in between. The CDR3 totals 17 residues. CDR1 and CDR2 (germline): LGHDT, YNNKEL (reference sequence). MiXCR, run by TCRdb on the 5' RACE reads, gives a single entry per CDR3 protein. The sample has about 200,000 distinct CDR3 sequences; roughly 25% are singletons. This sequence was found in a male donor with ankylosing spondylitis or in good health (not recorded which). The chain employs TRBV3-1 and TRBJ2-7; a weak D match, TRBD2 (5 bases). Sequencing input: blood, either unsorted or a sorted T cell fraction (not recorded which). CDR3 region: CASSQELPGLAPYEQYF. The CDR3 bases are TGTGCCAGCAGCCAAGAGCTTCCGGGTCTAGCACCCTACGAGCAGTACTTC.